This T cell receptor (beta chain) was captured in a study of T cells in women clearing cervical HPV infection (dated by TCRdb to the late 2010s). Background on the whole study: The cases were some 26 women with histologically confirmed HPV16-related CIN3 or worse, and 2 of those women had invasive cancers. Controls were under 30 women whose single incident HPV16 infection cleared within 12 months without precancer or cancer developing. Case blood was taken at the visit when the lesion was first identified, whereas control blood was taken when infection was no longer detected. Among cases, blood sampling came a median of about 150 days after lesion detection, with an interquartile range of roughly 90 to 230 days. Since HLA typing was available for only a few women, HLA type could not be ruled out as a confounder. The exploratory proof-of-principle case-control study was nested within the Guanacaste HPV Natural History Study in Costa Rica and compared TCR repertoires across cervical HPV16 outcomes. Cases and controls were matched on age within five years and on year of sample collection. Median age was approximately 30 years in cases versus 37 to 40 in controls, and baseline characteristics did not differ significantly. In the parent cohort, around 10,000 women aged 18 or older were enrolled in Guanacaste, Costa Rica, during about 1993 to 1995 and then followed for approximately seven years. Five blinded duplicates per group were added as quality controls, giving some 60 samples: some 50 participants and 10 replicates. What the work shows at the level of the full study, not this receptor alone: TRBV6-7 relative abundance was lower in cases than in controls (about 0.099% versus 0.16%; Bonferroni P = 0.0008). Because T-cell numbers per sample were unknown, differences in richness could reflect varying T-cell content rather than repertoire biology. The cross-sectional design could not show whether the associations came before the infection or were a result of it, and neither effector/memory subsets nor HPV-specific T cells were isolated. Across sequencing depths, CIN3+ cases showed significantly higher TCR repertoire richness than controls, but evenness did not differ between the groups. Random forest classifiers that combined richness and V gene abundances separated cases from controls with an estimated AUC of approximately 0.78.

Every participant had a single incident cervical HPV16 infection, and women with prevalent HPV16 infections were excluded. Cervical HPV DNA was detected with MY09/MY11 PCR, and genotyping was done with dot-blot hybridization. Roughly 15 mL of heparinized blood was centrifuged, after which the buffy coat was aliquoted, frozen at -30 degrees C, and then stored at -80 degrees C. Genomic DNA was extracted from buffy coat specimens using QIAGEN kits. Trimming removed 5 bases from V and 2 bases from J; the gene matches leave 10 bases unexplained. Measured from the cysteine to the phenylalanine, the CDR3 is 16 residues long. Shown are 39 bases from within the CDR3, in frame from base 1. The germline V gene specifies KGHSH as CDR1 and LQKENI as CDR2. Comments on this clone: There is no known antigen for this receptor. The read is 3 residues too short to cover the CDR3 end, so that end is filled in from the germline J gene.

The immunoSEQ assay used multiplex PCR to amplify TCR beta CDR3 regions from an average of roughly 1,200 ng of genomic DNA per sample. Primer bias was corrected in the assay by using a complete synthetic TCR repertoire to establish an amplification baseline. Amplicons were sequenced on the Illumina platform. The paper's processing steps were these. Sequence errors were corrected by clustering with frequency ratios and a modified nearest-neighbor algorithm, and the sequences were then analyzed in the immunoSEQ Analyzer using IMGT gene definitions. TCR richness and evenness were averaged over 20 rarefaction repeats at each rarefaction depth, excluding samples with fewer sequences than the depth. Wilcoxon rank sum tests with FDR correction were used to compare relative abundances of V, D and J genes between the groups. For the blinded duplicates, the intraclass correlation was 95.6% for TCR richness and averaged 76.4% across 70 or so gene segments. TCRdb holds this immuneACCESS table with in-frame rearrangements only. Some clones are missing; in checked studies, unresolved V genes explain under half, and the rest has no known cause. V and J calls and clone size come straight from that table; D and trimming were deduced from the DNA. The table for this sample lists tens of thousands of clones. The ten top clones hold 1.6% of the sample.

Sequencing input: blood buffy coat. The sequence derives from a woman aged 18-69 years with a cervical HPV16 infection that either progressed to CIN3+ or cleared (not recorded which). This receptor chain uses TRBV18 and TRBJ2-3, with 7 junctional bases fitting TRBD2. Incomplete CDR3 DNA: TGTGCCAGCTCATCGGGACCGGGGGGATTCACAGATACG. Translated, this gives CASSSGPGGFTDT. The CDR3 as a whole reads CASSSGPGGFTDTQYF.